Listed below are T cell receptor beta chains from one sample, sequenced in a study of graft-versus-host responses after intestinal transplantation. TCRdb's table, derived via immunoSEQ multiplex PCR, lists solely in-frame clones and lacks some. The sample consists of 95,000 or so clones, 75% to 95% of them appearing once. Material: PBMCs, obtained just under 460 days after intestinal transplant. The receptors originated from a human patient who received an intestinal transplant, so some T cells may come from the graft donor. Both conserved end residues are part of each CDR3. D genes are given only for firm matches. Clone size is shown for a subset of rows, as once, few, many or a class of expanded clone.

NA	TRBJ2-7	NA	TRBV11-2	CASSSLYEQYF	TGTGCCAGCAGCTCCCTCTACGAGCAGTACTTC
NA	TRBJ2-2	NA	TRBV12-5	CASGLVRGRDYTGELFF	TGTGCTAGTGGTTTGGTACGGGGAAGGGACTACACCGGGGAGCTGTTTTTT
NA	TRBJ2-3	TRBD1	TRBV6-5	CASSYWGQTPDTQYF	TGTGCCAGCAGTTACTGGGGACAGACTCCAGATACGCAGTATTTT
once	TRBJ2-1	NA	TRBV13	CASSPPVRNEQFF	TGTGCCAGCAGCCCACCGGTGCGGAATGAGCAGTTCTTC
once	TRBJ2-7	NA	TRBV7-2	CASSLGSAALEQYF	TGTGCCAGCAGCTTAGGATCAGCGGCCCTCGAGCAGTACTTC
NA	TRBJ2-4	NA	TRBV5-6	CASSLLGLAKNIQYF	TGTGCCAGCAGCTTGCTCGGCCTAGCCAAAAACATTCAGTACTTC
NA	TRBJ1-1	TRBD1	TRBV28	CASRLGQGTYEAFF	TGTGCCAGCAGACTCGGACAGGGTACTTATGAAGCTTTCTTT
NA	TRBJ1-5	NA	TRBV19	CASSVIQVLNNQPQHF	TGTGCCAGTAGTGTCATCCAGGTCCTGAACAATCAGCCCCAGCATTTT
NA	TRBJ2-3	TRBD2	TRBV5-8	CASRRRGVDTQYF	TGTGCCAGCCGAAGGCGGGGGGTAGATACGCAGTATTTT
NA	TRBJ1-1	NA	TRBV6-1	CASRGLLNTEAFF	TGTGCCAGCAGAGGACTGCTGAACACTGAAGCTTTCTTT
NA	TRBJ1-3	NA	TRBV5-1	CASSVEGNTIYF	TGCGCCAGCAGCGTGGAGGGGAACACCATATATTTT
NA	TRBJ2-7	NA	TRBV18	CASSPWGDEQYF	TGTGCCAGCTCACCATGGGGGGACGAGCAGTACTTC
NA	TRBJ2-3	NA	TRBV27	CASSLWATDTQYF	TGTGCCAGCAGTTTATGGGCCACAGATACGCAGTATTTT
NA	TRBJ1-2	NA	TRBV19	CASSRGYGYTF	TGTGCCAGTAGTAGGGGGTATGGCTACACCTTC
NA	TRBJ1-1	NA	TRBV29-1	CSVEARYTEAFF	TGCAGCGTTGAGGCCAGGTACACTGAAGCTTTCTTT
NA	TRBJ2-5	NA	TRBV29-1	CSVAGTPKETQYF	TGCAGCGTCGCCGGGACACCAAAAGAGACCCAGTACTTC
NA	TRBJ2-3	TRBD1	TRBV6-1	CASSEREGDRLTDTQYF	TGTGCCAGCAGTGAAAGAGAAGGGGACAGGCTCACAGATACGCAGTATTTT
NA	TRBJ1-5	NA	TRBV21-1	CASSKKRANPGRAF	TGTGCCAGCAGCAAAAAGAGGGCCAATCCGGGACGGGCTTTT
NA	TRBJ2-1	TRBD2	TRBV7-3	CASSQGLDESEQFF	TGTGCCAGCAGCCAAGGACTAGACGAAAGTGAGCAGTTCTTC
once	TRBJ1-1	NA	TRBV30	CAWGETEAFF	TGTGCCTGGGGGGAAACTGAAGCTTTCTTT
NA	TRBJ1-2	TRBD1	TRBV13	CASSRTGPNYGYTF	TGTGCCAGCAGCCGGACAGGGCCTAACTATGGCTACACCTTC
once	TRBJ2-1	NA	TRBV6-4	CASSFRAGAGNEQFF	TGTGCCAGCAGCTTCAGGGCAGGGGCCGGGAATGAGCAGTTCTTC
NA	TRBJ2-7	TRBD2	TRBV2	CASSELGRGSYEQYF	TGTGCCAGCAGTGAACTAGGGCGGGGGTCCTACGAGCAGTACTTC
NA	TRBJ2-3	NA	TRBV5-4	CASFSGESDTQYF	TGTGCCAGCTTCTCCGGGGAATCAGATACGCAGTATTTT
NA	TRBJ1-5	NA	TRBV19	CASTPGYQPQHF	TGTGCCAGTACTCCGGGGTATCAGCCCCAGCATTTT
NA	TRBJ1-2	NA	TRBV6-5	CASSQDGYGYTF	TGTGCCAGCAGTCAGGACGGATATGGCTACACCTTC
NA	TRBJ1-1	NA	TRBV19	CASRANTEAFF	TGTGCCAGTAGAGCTAACACTGAAGCTTTCTTT
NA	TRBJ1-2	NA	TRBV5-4	CASNQRGVYGYTF	TGTGCCAGCAACCAACGAGGGGTCTACGGCTACACCTTC
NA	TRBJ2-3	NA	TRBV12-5	CASGLGDPGPSTDTQYF	TGTGCTAGTGGTTTGGGGGACCCGGGCCCAAGCACAGATACGCAGTATTTT
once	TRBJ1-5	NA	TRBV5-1	CASSFDGSNQPQHF	TGCGCCAGCAGCTTCGACGGTAGCAATCAGCCCCAGCATTTT
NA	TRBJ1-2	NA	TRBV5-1	CASSLGGSRGYTF	TGCGCCAGCAGCTTAGGTGGATCGAGAGGCTACACCTTC
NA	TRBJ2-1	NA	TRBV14	CASSQALGLARKYNEQFF	TGTGCCAGCAGCCAAGCCCTGGGGCTAGCGCGTAAATACAATGAGCAGTTCTTC
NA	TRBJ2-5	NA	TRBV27	CASSLLGETQYF	TGTGCCAGCAGTTTATTGGGGGAGACCCAGTACTTC
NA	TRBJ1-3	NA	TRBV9	CASSAPGSAGNTIYF	TGTGCCAGCAGCGCTCCAGGGTCCGCTGGAAACACCATATATTTT
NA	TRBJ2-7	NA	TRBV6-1	CASRRTAAYEQYF	TGTGCCAGCAGACGGACAGCGGCCTACGAGCAGTACTTC
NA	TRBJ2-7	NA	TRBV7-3	CASSLRGAGEQYF	TGTGCCAGCAGCTTAAGAGGGGCGGGGGAGCAGTACTTC
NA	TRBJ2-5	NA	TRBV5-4	CASSLGHLQETQYF	TGTGCCAGCAGCTTGGGGCATCTTCAAGAGACCCAGTACTTC
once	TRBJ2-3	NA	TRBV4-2	CASSRQGSRTQYF	TGTGCCAGCAGCCGCCAAGGGTCGCGTACGCAGTATTTT
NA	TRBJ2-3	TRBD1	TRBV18	CASSLRQGSTDTQYF	TGTGCCAGCTCACTCCGACAGGGCAGCACAGATACGCAGTATTTT
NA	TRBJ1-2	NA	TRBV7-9	CASSLFQQGQGYTF	TGTGCCAGCAGCTTATTCCAGCAGGGTCAGGGCTACACCTTC
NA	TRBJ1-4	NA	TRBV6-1	CASSDKVTTNEKLFF	TGTGCCAGCAGCGACAAGGTCACAACTAATGAAAAACTGTTTTTT
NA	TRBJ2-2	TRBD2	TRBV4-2	CASSHRTSGGRNTGELFF	TGTGCCAGCAGCCACAGAACTAGCGGGGGGCGGAACACCGGGGAGCTGTTTTTT